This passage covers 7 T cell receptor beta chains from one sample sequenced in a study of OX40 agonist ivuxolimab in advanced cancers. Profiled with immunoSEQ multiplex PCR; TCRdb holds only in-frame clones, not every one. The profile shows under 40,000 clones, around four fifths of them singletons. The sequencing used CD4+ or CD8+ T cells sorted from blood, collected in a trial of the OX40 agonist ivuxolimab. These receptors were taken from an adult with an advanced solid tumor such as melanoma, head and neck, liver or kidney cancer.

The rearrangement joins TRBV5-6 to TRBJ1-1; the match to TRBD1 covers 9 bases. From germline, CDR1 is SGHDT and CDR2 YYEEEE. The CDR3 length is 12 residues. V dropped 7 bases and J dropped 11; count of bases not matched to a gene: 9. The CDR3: CASRTGGAMAFF. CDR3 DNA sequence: TGTGCCAGCCGCACAGGGGGCGCGATGGCTTTCTTT.

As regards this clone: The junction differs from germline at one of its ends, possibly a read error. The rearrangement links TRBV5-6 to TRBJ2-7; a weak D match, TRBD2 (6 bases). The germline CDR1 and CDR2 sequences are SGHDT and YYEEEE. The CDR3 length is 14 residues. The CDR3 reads CASTLDYFENEQYF. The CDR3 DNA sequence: TGTGCCAGCACCTTGGACTACTTTGAGAACGAGCAGTACTTC.

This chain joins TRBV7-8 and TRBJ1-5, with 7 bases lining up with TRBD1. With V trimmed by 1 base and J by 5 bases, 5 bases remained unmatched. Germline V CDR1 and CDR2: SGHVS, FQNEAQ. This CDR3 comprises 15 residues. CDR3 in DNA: TGTGCCAGCAGCTTAGTGGGGACAGTCGATCAGCCCCAGCATTTT. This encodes CASSLVGTVDQPQHF.

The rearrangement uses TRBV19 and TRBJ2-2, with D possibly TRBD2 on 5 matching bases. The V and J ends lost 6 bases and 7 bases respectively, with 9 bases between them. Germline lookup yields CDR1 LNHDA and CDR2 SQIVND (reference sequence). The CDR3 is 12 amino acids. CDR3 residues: CASRTRGGELFF. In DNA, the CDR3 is TGTGCCAGTAGGACTCGGGGCGGGGAGCTGTTTTTT.

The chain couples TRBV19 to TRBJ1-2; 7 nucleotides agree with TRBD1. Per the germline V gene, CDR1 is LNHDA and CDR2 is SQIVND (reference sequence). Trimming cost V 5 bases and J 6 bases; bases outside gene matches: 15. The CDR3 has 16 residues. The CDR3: CASSPRTGGGLDGYTF. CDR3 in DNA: TGTGCCAGTAGTCCGCGGACAGGAGGGGGGTTGGATGGCTACACCTTC.

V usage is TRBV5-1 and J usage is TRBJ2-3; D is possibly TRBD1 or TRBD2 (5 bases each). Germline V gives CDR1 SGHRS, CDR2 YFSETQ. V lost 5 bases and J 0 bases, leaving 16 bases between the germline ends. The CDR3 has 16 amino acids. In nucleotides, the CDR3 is TGCGCCAGCAGAGAGGGGTCGGCTCTTAGCACAGATACGCAGTATTTT. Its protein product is CASREGSALSTDTQYF.

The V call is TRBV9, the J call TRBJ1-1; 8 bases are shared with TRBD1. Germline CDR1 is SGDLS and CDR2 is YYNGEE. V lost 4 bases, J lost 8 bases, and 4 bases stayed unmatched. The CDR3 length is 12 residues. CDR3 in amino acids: CASSPGQGEAFF. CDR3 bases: TGTGCCAGCAGCCCCGGACAGGGAGAAGCTTTCTTT.